There are a few counts of the clone carrying this TCR beta chain. Its specificity is unknown. CD4+ and CD8+ T cells were sorted from PBMCs. This sample is drawn from a study of CD8+ T cells in alopecia areata. Background on the study: At a dose of 5 to 10 mg twice daily, oral tofacitinib was given to treated patients. Notes on the study in general: Among patients, TCR sharing was less clear than in mice, a difference possibly due in part to HLA diversity in the patient population. Resident alphabeta T cells of normal skin are also sequenced in scalp samples.

This CDR3 has 19 residues. Germline V gene data show CDR1 as SGHRS and CDR2 as YFSETQ. With 4 bases clipped from V and 8 bases from J, the junction kept 16 bases outside the gene matches. Extraction of RNA preceded its reverse transcription into cDNA, which served as the sequencing template. Some clones are missing from TCRdb's copy, which holds only in-frame ones; the method was immunoSEQ multiplex PCR. The repertoire consists of about 160,000 clones, with around 47% occurring once and the leading ten covering about 6.4%. The clonotype comes from a human donor with alopecia areata. The chain joins TRBV5-1 to TRBJ2-3, with 16 bases fitting TRBD2. Source material: CD4+ T cells sorted from blood. This CDR3 is CASSHGTGLAGGPSGTQYF. CDR3 coding DNA: TGCGCCAGCAGCCATGGAACGGGACTAGCGGGAGGGCCGAGTGGTACGCAGTATTTT.